This TCR beta chain emerged from a study of blood T cell repertoires in COVID-19. As for the study in general: In each case, the material was cDNA or gDNA derived from T cells, B-cell-depleted T cells, or PBMCs.

Original data processing: Reference gene primer amplification gave estimated nucleated cell counts. The table came from immunoSEQ multiplex PCR; TCRdb's copy has only in-frame clones and leaves some out. The DNA was the basis for D and trimming; V, J and clone size are from that table. The data show about 230,000 clones, with under 90% seen just once and around 15% held by the top ten. Germline V gives CDR1 MDHEN, CDR2 SYDVKM. The CDR3 is made up of 15 amino acids. Trimming took 2 bases from V and 4 from J, leaving 12 bases between them. Participants had their cohort set by participant-reported clinical history. Two consecutive negative NP/OP PCR tests, clearance, or resolved symptoms defined Cohort 3 recovery.

The chain combines TRBV28 with TRBJ2-1, with D hard to call. The sequence came from a man between 18 and 29 years old who had recovered from COVID-19. The sequenced sample was PBMCs or T cells enriched from blood (not recorded which). The CDR3 reads CASSLRRQPYNEQFF. CDR3 nucleotides: TGTGCCAGCAGTTTACGGCGGCAGCCATACAATGAGCAGTTCTTC.